The clone carrying this T cell receptor (beta chain) showed up just a few times. The antigen is undetermined. Between the trimmed V and J ends, which lost 4 bases and 1 base, there was a span of 5 bases. Germline loops: CDR1 DFQATT, CDR2 SNEGSKA (reference sequence). The CDR3 has 12 amino acids. Researchers prepared the TCRbeta library using unique molecular identifiers, the study reports. TCRdb reprocessed the PCR reads with MiXCR, giving one entry per CDR3 protein. The sample contains about 580,000 distinct CDR3 sequences, 20% to 25% of which appear only once. The sample belongs to a study of T-cell reconstitution after alpha-beta-depleted transplantation in children. Broader study findings: About two months after transplant, alpha-beta T cells reportedly came from several hundred expanded graft clones. The origin of high day-60 TCRbeta diversity in some patients lay in surviving recipient T cells and thymic progenitors. Once a year had passed after transplant, T-cell counts and diversity came mostly from newly produced T cells.

The genes are TRBV20-1 and TRBJ2-1, with D uncertain. The clonotype originates from a boy less than two years old who had a stem cell transplant for acute myeloid leukemia, so the T cells may come from the graft donor. The sample in question was PBMCs, mostly from graft donor cells, obtained 360 days after TCRalphabeta/CD19-depleted stem cell transplant. The DNA for the CDR3 is TGCAGTGCTACAGAATCCTACAATGAGCAGTTCTTC. It encodes CSATESYNEQFF.